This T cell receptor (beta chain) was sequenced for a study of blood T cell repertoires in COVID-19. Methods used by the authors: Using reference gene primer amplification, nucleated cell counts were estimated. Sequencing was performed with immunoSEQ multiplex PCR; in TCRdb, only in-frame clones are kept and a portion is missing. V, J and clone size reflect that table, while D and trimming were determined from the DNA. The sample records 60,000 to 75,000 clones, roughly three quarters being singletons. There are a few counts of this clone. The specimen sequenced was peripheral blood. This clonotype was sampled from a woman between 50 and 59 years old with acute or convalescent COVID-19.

CDR3 nucleotides: TGTGCCAGCAGTGTTGTAATGAACACTGAAGCTTTCTTT. This codes for CASSVVMNTEAFF. The chain is built from TRBV27 and TRBJ1-1; no firm D call. V lost 5 bases and J lost 0, with 7 bases in between. From germline, CDR1 is MNHEY and CDR2 SMNVEV (reference sequence). CDR3 length: 13 residues.